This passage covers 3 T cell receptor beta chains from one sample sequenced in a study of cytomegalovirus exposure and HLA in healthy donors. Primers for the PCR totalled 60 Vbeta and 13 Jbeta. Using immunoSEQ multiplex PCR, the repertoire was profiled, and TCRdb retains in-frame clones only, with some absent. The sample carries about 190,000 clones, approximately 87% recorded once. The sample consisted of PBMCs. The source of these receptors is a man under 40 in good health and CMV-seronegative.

CDR3 protein: CASSQDPGGGLFTDTQYF. The DNA for the CDR3 is TGTGCCAGCAGCCAAGATCCAGGAGGGGGCCTTTTCACAGATACGCAGTATTTT. The chain employs TRBV4-2 and TRBJ2-3; D is possibly TRBD1 (7 bases). This CDR3 comprises 18 residues. Germline V gene lookup returns CDR1 LGHNA and CDR2 YNFKEQ. Trimming took off 0 bases at V and 2 bases at J, with 18 bases between the two ends.

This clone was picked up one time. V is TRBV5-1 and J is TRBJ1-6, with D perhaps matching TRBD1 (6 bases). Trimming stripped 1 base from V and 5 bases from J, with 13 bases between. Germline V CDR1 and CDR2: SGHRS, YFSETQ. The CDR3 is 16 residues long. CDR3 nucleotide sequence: TGCGCCAGCAGCTTGAAGTCGACAGGCAATAATTCACCCCTCCACTTT. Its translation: CASSLKSTGNNSPLHF.

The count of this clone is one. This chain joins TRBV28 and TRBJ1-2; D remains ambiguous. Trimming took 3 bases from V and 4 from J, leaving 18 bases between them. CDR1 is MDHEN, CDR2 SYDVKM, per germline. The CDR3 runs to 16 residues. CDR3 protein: CASSFVAKSFFYGYTF. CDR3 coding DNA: TGTGCCAGCAGTTTTGTTGCGAAAAGTTTCTTCTATGGCTACACCTTC.